Listed below are T cell receptor beta chains from one sample, sequenced in a study of lymphopenia after photon versus proton radiotherapy. Repertoires were generated with immunoSEQ multiplex PCR, while TCRdb's copy carries only in-frame clones and drops some. This sample carries around 150,000 clones, approximately 90% of them seen once, and the ten largest clones take around 4.7%. The sample here was peripheral blood, taken from a patient treated with photon-based radiotherapy. These TCRs come from a man aged 45-65 years with gastric cancer. The CDR3 runs from the conserved cysteine through the conserved F or W. The D gene is left open where the match is weak. Rows give clone size only sometimes, using once, few, many, or a class for an expanded clone.

-,17,TRBJ2-4,TRBV7-2,-,TGTGCCAGCAGCTCACCGGTAGGGGGTGCGGCCAAAAACATTCAGTACTTC,CASSSPVGGAAKNIQYF
-,13,TRBJ2-5,TRBV5-6,-,TGTGCCAGCAGCCTAGGGACCCAAGAGACCCAGTACTTC,CASSLGTQETQYF
-,16,TRBJ2-1,TRBV5-8,-,TGTGCCAGCAGCCATCAAAGACGGCTTTCGAGGAATGAGCAGTTCTTC,CASSHQRRLSRNEQFF
-,15,TRBJ2-1,TRBV9,-,TGTGCCAGCAGCGTAGGGACCGACGTTTACAATGAGCAGTTCTTC,CASSVGTDVYNEQFF
-,15,TRBJ1-2,TRBV19,-,TGTGCCAGTAGTACCAGACAGCCGTTTAACTATGGCTACACCTTC,CASSTRQPFNYGYTF
-,14,TRBJ1-4,TRBV19,-,TGTGCCAGTAGTTACGCCGCAACTAATGAAAAACTGTTTTTT,CASSYAATNEKLFF
-,15,TRBJ2-7,TRBV11-1,TRBD2,TGTGCCAGCAGCCAGACTAGCGGCAACGCCTACGAGCAGTACTTC,CASSQTSGNAYEQYF
-,15,TRBJ2-7,TRBV19,TRBD2,TGTGCCAGTACCCAGGGGGTAGCGGGAGTCCGCGAGCAGTACTTC,CASTQGVAGVREQYF
-,12,TRBJ2-1,TRBV2,-,TGTGCCAGCAGCTACTCGACGGATGAGCAGTTCTTC,CASSYSTDEQFF
-,14,TRBJ1-1,TRBV6-5,-,TGTGCCAGCAGTTACTCCCTGGGGAACACTGAAGCTTTCTTT,CASSYSLGNTEAFF
-,13,TRBJ2-5,TRBV6-1,-,TGTGCCAGCAGTGAAGTGGGTTTGGAGACCCAGTACTTC,CASSEVGLETQYF
-,13,TRBJ1-5,TRBV9,-,TGTGCCAGCAGCCGGGACACCAATCAGCCCCAGCATTTT,CASSRDTNQPQHF
-,12,TRBJ2-7,TRBV7-9,TRBD1,TGTGCCAGCAGCTCGACAGGGTACGAGCAGTACTTC,CASSSTGYEQYF
-,14,TRBJ2-7,TRBV18,TRBD2,TGTGCCAGCTCACCGAGCGGGATGGGCTACGAGCAGTACTTC,CASSPSGMGYEQYF
-,14,TRBJ1-1,TRBV9,-,TGTGCCAGCAGCGCCCCAGGATCTGGCACTGAAGCTTTCTTT,CASSAPGSGTEAFF
-,13,TRBJ2-7,TRBV6-6,-,TGTGCCAGCACCTCCCCATCCGCGGTCGAGCAGTACTTC,CASTSPSAVEQYF
once,15,TRBJ1-1,TRBV7-9,TRBD1,TGTGCCAGCAGCCCGAGGGGGCGACAGAACACTGAAGCTTTCTTT,CASSPRGRQNTEAFF
-,16,TRBJ2-7,TRBV18,-,TGTGCCAGCTCACCCCCGTCAGCGCCCGTTCGCTACGAGCAGTACTTC,CASSPPSAPVRYEQYF
-,14,TRBJ1-3,TRBV10-3,-,TGTGCCTCTCGACCCGACTCTTCTGGAAACACCATATATTTT,CASRPDSSGNTIYF